These 24 T cell receptor beta chains were all obtained from the same sample, sequenced in a study of blood T cell repertoires in COVID-19. TCRdb's copy holds only in-frame clones and misses some; the assay was immunoSEQ multiplex PCR. The sample consists of approximately 190,000 clones, roughly 80% of them appearing once. The source material was peripheral blood. Source of these receptors: a man aged 55-75 years with acute or convalescent COVID-19.

The J gene is TRBJ1-5, the V gene TRBV19; D is possibly TRBD1 (5 bases). The V and J ends lost 3 bases and 9 bases respectively, with 18 bases between them. CDR3 length equals 15 residues. CDR1 is LNHDA and CDR2 is SQIVND in the germline V gene (reference sequence). As DNA, the CDR3 is TGTGCCAGTAGTATCTCCGTCAGGGATAGGGGGCCCCAGCATTTT. Translated, it gives CASSISVRDRGPQHF.

The rearrangement links TRBV12-3 or TRBV12-4 to TRBJ2-3; no clear D. The ends were cut back, 7 bases at V and 3 bases at J, with 8 bases in the middle. The length of the CDR3 is 12 residues. In DNA form, the CDR3 reads TGTGCCAGCACCCCCGTAACAGATACGCAGTATTTT. Amino acids: CASTPVTDTQYF.

V is TRBV5-1 and J is TRBJ1-1; 8 positions match TRBD1. V was clipped by 0 bases and J by 5 bases; unmatched bases: 6. The germline V gene encodes CDR1 SGHRS and CDR2 YFSETQ. CDR3 length: 15 residues. CDR3 loop: CASSLGRTGRTEAFF. DNA of the CDR3: TGCGCCAGCAGCTTGGGGCGGACAGGGAGGACTGAAGCTTTCTTT.

J is TRBJ2-4 and V is TRBV30; possibly TRBD1 for D (6 bases). Deletions cut 3 bases from V and 1 base from J, with 13 bases between. This CDR3 is 15 amino acids long. Germline CDR1 and CDR2: GTSNPN and SVGIG (reference sequence). The CDR3 DNA follows: TGTGCCTGGAGCTACAGGGAGTTGGCCAAAAACATTCAGTACTTC. Translated, it gives CAWSYRELAKNIQYF.

The V call is TRBV12-5, the J call TRBJ2-3; 9 bases are shared with TRBD2. The CDR3 is 18 amino acids. Germline V gene data show CDR1 as LGHNT and CDR2 as FRNRAP. V dropped 2 bases and J dropped 4; count of bases not matched to a gene: 13. CDR3 DNA sequence: TGTGCTAGTGGTTTGCGGGGACTAGCTCAAAGTGGGGCAGATACGCAGTATTTT. Amino acids: CASGLRGLAQSGADTQYF. Variable domain in full (rest from reference TRBV12-5 and TRBJ2-3): DARVTQTPRHKVTEMGQEVTMRCQPILGHNTVFWYRQTMMQGLELLAYFRNRAPLDDSGMPKDRFSAEMPDATLATLKIQPSEPRDSAVYFCASGLRGLAQSGADTQYFGPGTRLTVL.

This sequence joins TRBV3-1 (or the pseudogene TRBV3-2) and TRBJ2-1, with 15 bases fitting TRBD2. Germline trimming cut 4 bases from V and 8 bases from J; bases unmatched to any gene: 9. The CDR3 extends over 17 amino acids. Germline V gene lookup returns CDR1 LGHDT and CDR2 YNNKEL (reference sequence). The CDR3 DNA is TGTGCCAGCAGCCGGACTAGCGGGGGGGCGGTGGTCCATGAGCAGTTCTTC. Its protein is CASSRTSGGAVVHEQFF.

This chain links TRBV3-1 (or the pseudogene TRBV3-2) with TRBJ1-2; D possibly corresponds to TRBD1 (5 bases). Trimming took off 0 bases at V and 5 bases at J, with 7 bases between the two ends. Germline V gene sequence: CDR1 LGHDT, CDR2 YNNKEL (reference sequence). The CDR3 is 13 amino acids. The CDR3 nucleotides read TGTGCCAGCAGCCAAGACTCAGGGTATGGCTACACCTTC. The encoded protein is CASSQDSGYGYTF.

This clone was counted a few times. The rearrangement links TRBV3-1 (or the pseudogene TRBV3-2) to TRBJ1-5; 7 bases map to TRBD1. Looked up from germline, CDR1 is LGHDT and CDR2 is YNNKEL (reference sequence). This CDR3 spans 20 amino acids. V was pared by 0 bases and J by 3 bases, with 17 bases of the junction left unmatched. CDR3 loop: CASSQDSPISGTVDNQPQHF. CDR3 bases: TGTGCCAGCAGCCAAGATTCCCCCATCTCGGGGACAGTCGACAATCAGCCCCAGCATTTT.

The CDR3 reads CATSDAPSAGGGAAFF. For the CDR3, the DNA is TGTGCCACCAGTGACGCCCCATCCGCCGGCGGGGGGGCCGCTTTCTTT. The genes are TRBV24-1 and TRBJ1-1, with D perhaps matching TRBD1 (6 bases). This CDR3 contains 16 residues. Germline lookup yields CDR1 KGHDR and CDR2 SFDVKD. Trimming pared 4 bases from V and 11 bases from J, leaving 25 bases between.

This CDR3 reads CSVERATEAFF. The CDR3 DNA reads as TGCAGCGTTGAACGAGCAACTGAAGCTTTCTTT. The chain couples TRBV29-1 to TRBJ1-1; D call uncertain. The V end lost 2 bases, the J end lost 5 bases, and 6 bases lay between the germline ends. The CDR3 covers 11 residues. Germline values: CDR1 SQVTM, CDR2 ANQGSEA.

This chain joins TRBV6-6 and TRBJ1-1; 9 positions match TRBD1. The V and J ends lost 0 bases and 7 bases, in that order; junction bases with no gene match: 9. Germline V gene data show CDR1 as MNHNY and CDR2 as SVGAGI (reference sequence). This CDR3 contains 16 residues. CDR3 in amino acids: CASSYSWDRVVGEAFF. The CDR3 DNA reads TGTGCCAGCAGTTACTCGTGGGACAGGGTTGTCGGTGAAGCTTTCTTT.

The V gene is TRBV9, the J gene TRBJ2-1; D perhaps matches TRBD2 (6 bases). With 3 bases removed from V and 2 bases from J, the gap between germline ends came to 15 bases. Germline CDR1 SGDLS, CDR2 YYNGEE. The CDR3 is made up of 16 amino acids. In DNA, the CDR3 is TGTGCCAGCAGCGGCTCGCGGACTACGGCCTACAATGAGCAGTTCTTC. It codes for CASSGSRTTAYNEQFF.

The V call is TRBV6-1, the J call TRBJ2-2, with TRBD2 as a possible D gene (6 bases). The CDR3 is made up of 17 amino acids. Trimming cost V 2 bases and J 4 bases, with 17 bases left between them. The germline V gene has CDR1 MNHNS and CDR2 SASEGT. The CDR3 DNA reads as TGTGCCAGCAGTGAATTCAATGTCGGGAGCGTCACCGGGGAGCTGTTTTTT. Residues: CASSEFNVGSVTGELFF.

The gene calls are TRBV19 and TRBJ1-5; the D gene is possibly TRBD1 (6 bases). The germline V gene encodes CDR1 LNHDA and CDR2 SQIVND (reference sequence). Trimming shortened V by 7 bases and J by 2 bases, and 15 bases separated the two germline ends. CDR3 length: 15 amino acids. CDR3 in amino acids: CASKDRSWGNQPQHF. The DNA of the CDR3 is TGTGCCAGTAAAGACAGGTCGTGGGGCAATCAGCCCCAGCATTTT.

This clone was observed a single time. This rearrangement joins TRBV9 to TRBJ2-6, with TRBD2 matching over 12 bases. CDR3 length: 18 amino acids. Germline V gene lookup returns CDR1 SGDLS and CDR2 YYNGEE. The V and J ends lost 0 bases and 1 base, in that order; junction bases with no gene match: 2. Here the CDR3 DNA reads TGTGCCAGCAGCGTAGGACTAGCGGGAGTATCTGGGGCCAACGTCCTGACTTTC. Its protein is CASSVGLAGVSGANVLTF.

V gene TRBV19 combines with J gene TRBJ1-3, with TRBD1 identical over 12 bases. The CDR3 consists of 15 residues. After removal of 9 bases from V and 0 bases from J, the junction contained 3 bases not matched to a gene. CDR1 is LNHDA and CDR2 is SQIVND in the germline V gene (reference sequence). CDR3 region: CASGTGGFSGNTIYF. Written as DNA, the CDR3 is TGTGCCAGCGGGACAGGGGGCTTCTCTGGAAACACCATATATTTT. Full variable domain (remainder filled in from reference TRBV19 and TRBJ1-3): DGGITQSPKYLFRKEGQNVTLSCEQNLNHDAMYWYRQDPGQGLRLIYYSQIVNDFQKGDIAEGYSVSREKKESFPLTVTSAQKNPTAFYLCASGTGGFSGNTIYFGEGSWLTVV.

The CDR3 loop reads CASSQAAAGSYEQYF. The CDR3 nucleotides read TGCGCCAGCAGCCAAGCTGCAGCGGGGTCCTACGAGCAGTACTTC. This chain connects TRBV4-1 to TRBJ2-7, with 7 bases identical to TRBD2. This CDR3 comprises 15 residues. Germline V lookup: CDR1 MGHRA, CDR2 YSYEKL. With V trimmed by 1 base and J by 1 base, 4 bases remained unmatched.

This clone was seen only once. V and J are TRBV3-1 (or the pseudogene TRBV3-2) and TRBJ2-7, with TRBD2 matching over 13 bases. The junction had 2 bases not matched to a gene; V was cut back by 3 bases and J by 3 bases. Germline V gene sequence: CDR1 LGHDT, CDR2 YNNKEL (reference sequence). This CDR3 is built from 15 residues. In DNA form, the CDR3 reads TGTGCCAGCAGCCAGGGACTAGCGGGGAGCTACGAGCAGTACTTC. This gives the protein CASSQGLAGSYEQYF.

V gene TRBV27 combines with J gene TRBJ2-3; 7 nucleotides line up with TRBD2. This CDR3 has 14 residues. CDR1 is MNHEY and CDR2 is SMNVEV in the germline V gene (reference sequence). The junction had 7 bases not matched to a gene; V was cut back by 8 bases and J by 2 bases. The CDR3 region is CASSRAGPTDTQYF. The CDR3 nucleotides are TGTGCCAGCTCCCGAGCGGGGCCCACAGATACGCAGTATTTT.

The sample holds one count of this clone. The chain uses TRBV3-1 (or the pseudogene TRBV3-2) and TRBJ2-1, with a possible D match to TRBD2 (6 bases). The ends were cut back, 2 bases at V and 4 bases at J, with 27 bases in the middle. The CDR3 length is 20 residues. Germline V gene data show CDR1 as LGHDT and CDR2 as YNNKEL (reference sequence). The CDR3 here is CASSQIGGLRGLEVYNEQFF. The CDR3 DNA is TGTGCCAGCAGCCAAATCGGGGGTTTGCGGGGTCTTGAAGTTTACAATGAGCAGTTCTTC.

The table lists this clone with a few counts. Here the CDR3 DNA reads TGTGCCAGCAGTGATTGGACTAGCGGAGTTTACGAGCAGTACTTC. This gives the protein CASSDWTSGVYEQYF. V and J are TRBV6-1 and TRBJ2-7; 10 bases map to TRBD2. V gave up 3 bases and J gave up 4 bases; unmatched junction bases: 6. The germline gives CDR1 MNHNS, CDR2 SASEGT. The CDR3 has 15 residues.

DNA for the CDR3: TGTGCCAGCAGCGTGCCCGGGACAGGGGGCAAGTCTTCCTACGAGCAGTACTTC. As protein: CASSVPGTGGKSSYEQYF. V and J are TRBV9 and TRBJ2-7; the match to TRBD1 covers 12 bases. The V segment lost 2 bases and the J segment 1 base; nucleotides outside the gene matches: 10. The CDR3 is 18 residues long. Per germline, CDR1 SGDLS and CDR2 YYNGEE.

V gene TRBV10-3 combines with J gene TRBJ1-4; no definite D call. Looked up from germline, CDR1 is ENHRY and CDR2 is SYGVKD. Trimming removed 4 bases from V and 6 bases from J, with 9 bases in between. CDR3 length: 13 residues. CDR3 DNA sequence: TGTGCCATCAGTGGTGAAAGCTATGAAAAACTGTTTTTT. It encodes CAISGESYEKLFF.

This rearrangement joins TRBV7-3 to TRBJ1-6; D unclear. Per the germline V gene, CDR1 is SGHTA and CDR2 is FQGTGA. CDR3 length: 14 amino acids. Trimming took 1 base from V and 11 from J, leaving 12 bases between them. DNA for the CDR3: TGTGCCAGCAGCTTAAGTGACACCTTAACACCCCTCCACTTT. As protein: CASSLSDTLTPLHF.